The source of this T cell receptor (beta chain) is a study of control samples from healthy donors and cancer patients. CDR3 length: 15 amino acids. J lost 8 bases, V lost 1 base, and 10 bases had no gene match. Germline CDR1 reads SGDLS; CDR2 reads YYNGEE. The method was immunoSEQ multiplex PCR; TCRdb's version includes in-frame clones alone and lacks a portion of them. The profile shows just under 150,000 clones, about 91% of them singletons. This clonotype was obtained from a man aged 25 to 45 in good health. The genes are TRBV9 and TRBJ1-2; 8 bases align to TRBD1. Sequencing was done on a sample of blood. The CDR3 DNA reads TGTGCCAGCAGCGTATCCAGGGGACAGGATAGGGGCTACACCTTC. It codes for CASSVSRGQDRGYTF.